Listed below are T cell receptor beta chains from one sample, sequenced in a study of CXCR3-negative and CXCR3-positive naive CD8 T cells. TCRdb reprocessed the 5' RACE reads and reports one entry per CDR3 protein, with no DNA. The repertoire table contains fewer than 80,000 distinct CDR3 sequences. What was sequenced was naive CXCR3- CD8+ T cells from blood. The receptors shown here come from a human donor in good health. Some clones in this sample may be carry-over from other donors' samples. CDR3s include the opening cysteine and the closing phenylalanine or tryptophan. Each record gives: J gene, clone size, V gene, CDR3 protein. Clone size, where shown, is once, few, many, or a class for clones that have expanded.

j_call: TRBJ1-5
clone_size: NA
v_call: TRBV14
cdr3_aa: CASSRGTEQTSGGHF

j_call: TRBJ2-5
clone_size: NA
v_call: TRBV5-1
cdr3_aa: CASSLANNYQETQYF

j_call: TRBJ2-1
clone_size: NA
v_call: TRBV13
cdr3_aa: CASSVGYSGGQHNEQFF

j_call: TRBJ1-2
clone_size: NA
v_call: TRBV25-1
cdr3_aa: CASSERSEGYTF

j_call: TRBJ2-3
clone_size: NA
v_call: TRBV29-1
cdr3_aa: CSVSRGGATDTQYF

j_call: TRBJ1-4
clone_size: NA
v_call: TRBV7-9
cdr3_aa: CASSLDWEKLFF

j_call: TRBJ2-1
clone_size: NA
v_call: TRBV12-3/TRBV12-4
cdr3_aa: CASSFLAGVPYNEQFF

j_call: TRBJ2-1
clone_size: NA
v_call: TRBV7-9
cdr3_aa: CASSSPPRMDEQFF

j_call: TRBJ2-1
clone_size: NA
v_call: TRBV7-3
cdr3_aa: CASSLTPGAFNEQFF

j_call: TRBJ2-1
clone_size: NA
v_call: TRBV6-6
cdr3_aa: CASSYRATIRAYNEQFF

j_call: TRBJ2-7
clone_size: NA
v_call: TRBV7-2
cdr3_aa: CASSLTSIFEQYF

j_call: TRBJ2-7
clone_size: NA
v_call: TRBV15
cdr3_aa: CATSRDLRGLVGYEQYF

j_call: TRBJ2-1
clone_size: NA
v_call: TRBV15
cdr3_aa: CATSGPGGDNEQFF

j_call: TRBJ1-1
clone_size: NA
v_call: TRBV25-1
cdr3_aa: CASSFGGKAFF

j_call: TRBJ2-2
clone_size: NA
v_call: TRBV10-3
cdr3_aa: CAISESWDRETGELFF

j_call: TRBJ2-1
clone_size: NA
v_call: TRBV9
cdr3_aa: CASSVVGTSGRNEQFF

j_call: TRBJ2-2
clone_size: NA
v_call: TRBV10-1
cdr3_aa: CASIKGTAHTDATGELFF

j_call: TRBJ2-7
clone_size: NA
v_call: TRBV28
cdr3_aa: CASEPQGGYSPTWEQYF

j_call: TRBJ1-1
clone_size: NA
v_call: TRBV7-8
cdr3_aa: CASRAVMNTEAFF

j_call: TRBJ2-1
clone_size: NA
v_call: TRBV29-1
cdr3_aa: CSVERTGGNEQFF

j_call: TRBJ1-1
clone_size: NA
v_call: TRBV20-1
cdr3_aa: CSARDLKNTEAFF

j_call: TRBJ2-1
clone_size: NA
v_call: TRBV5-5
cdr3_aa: CASSPRQGINNEQFF

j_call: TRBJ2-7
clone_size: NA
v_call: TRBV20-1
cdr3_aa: CRTRTGATYEQYF

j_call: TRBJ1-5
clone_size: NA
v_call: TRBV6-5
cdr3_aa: CASSYRGGHQPQHF

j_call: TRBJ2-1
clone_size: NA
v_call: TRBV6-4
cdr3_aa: CASSATSGAYNEQFF

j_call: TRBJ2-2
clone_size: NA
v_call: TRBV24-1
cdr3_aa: CATSRTDRKGGNTGELFF

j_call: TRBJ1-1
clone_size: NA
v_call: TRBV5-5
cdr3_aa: CASSLGNEDTEAFF

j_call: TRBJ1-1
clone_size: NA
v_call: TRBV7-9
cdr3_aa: CASSFPGTGDTEAFF

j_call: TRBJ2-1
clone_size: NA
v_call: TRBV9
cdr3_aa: CASSPTSGLEQFF

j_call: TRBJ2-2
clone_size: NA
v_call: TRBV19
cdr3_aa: CASSMGDRAYTGELFF

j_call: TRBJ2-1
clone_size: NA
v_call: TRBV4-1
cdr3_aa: CASSHGETSGYNEQFF

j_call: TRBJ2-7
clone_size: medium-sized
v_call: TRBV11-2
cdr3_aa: CASSFAGTWGEQYF

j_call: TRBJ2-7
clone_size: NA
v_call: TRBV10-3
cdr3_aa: CAISELRGQIPYEQYF

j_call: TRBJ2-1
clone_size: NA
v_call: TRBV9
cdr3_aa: CASSVGTGNEQFF

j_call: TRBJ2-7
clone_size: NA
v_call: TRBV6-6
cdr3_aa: CASSPFRGGGYEQYF

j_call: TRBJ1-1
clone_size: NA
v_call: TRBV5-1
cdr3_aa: CASSAGKNTEAFF

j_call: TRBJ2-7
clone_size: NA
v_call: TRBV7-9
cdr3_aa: CASSTEQVSNEQYF

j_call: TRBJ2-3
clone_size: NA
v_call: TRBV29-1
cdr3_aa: CSVEAQGDDTQYF

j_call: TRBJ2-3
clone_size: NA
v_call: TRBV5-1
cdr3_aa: CASSLEDHTDTQYF

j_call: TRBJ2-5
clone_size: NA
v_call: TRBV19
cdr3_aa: CASSILGLEGETQYF

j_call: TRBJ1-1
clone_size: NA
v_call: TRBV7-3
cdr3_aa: CASRSPGGTEAFF

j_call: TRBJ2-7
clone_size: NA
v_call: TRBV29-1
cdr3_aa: CSVRGGPVVYEQYF

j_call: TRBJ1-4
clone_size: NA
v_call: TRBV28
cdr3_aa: CASSLRALSTNEKLFF

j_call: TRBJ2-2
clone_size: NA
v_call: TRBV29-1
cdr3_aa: CSVVGEAGELFF

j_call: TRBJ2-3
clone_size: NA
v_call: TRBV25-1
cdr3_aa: CASSEYFPSGGTDTQYF

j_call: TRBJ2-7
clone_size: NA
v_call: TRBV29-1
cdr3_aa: CSVEGGPETSGRSYEQYF

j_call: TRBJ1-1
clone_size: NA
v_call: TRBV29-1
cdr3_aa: CSVDGVYTEAFF